This T cell receptor beta chain was observed in a study of T cell responses to AZD1222 COVID-19 vaccine. Germline CDR1 and CDR2: SGHRS and YFSETQ. V was shortened by 0 bases and J by 2 bases, with 8 bases between the two germline ends. The CDR3 extends over 14 amino acids. Assay used: immunoSEQ multiplex PCR; TCRdb lists only in-frame clones, some missing. The profile covers about 100,000 clones, with around 87% appearing a single time and over 4% taken by the ten largest. The rearrangement joins TRBV5-1 to TRBJ1-2, with no clear D. The sequencing here drew on peripheral blood, taken on day 0 of MenACWY control vaccination. This clonotype was sampled from an adult in good health. The CDR3 DNA reads TGCGCCAGCAGCTTGGTAGACACCAACTATGGCTACACCTTC. This encodes CASSLVDTNYGYTF. The full variable domain, rest sourced from reference TRBV5-1 and TRBJ1-2, is KAGVTQTPRYLIKTRGQQVTLSCSPISGHRSVSWYQQTPGQGLQFLFEYFSETQRNKGNFPGRFSGRQFSNSRSEMNVSTLELGDSALYLCASSLVDTNYGYTFGSGTRLTVV.